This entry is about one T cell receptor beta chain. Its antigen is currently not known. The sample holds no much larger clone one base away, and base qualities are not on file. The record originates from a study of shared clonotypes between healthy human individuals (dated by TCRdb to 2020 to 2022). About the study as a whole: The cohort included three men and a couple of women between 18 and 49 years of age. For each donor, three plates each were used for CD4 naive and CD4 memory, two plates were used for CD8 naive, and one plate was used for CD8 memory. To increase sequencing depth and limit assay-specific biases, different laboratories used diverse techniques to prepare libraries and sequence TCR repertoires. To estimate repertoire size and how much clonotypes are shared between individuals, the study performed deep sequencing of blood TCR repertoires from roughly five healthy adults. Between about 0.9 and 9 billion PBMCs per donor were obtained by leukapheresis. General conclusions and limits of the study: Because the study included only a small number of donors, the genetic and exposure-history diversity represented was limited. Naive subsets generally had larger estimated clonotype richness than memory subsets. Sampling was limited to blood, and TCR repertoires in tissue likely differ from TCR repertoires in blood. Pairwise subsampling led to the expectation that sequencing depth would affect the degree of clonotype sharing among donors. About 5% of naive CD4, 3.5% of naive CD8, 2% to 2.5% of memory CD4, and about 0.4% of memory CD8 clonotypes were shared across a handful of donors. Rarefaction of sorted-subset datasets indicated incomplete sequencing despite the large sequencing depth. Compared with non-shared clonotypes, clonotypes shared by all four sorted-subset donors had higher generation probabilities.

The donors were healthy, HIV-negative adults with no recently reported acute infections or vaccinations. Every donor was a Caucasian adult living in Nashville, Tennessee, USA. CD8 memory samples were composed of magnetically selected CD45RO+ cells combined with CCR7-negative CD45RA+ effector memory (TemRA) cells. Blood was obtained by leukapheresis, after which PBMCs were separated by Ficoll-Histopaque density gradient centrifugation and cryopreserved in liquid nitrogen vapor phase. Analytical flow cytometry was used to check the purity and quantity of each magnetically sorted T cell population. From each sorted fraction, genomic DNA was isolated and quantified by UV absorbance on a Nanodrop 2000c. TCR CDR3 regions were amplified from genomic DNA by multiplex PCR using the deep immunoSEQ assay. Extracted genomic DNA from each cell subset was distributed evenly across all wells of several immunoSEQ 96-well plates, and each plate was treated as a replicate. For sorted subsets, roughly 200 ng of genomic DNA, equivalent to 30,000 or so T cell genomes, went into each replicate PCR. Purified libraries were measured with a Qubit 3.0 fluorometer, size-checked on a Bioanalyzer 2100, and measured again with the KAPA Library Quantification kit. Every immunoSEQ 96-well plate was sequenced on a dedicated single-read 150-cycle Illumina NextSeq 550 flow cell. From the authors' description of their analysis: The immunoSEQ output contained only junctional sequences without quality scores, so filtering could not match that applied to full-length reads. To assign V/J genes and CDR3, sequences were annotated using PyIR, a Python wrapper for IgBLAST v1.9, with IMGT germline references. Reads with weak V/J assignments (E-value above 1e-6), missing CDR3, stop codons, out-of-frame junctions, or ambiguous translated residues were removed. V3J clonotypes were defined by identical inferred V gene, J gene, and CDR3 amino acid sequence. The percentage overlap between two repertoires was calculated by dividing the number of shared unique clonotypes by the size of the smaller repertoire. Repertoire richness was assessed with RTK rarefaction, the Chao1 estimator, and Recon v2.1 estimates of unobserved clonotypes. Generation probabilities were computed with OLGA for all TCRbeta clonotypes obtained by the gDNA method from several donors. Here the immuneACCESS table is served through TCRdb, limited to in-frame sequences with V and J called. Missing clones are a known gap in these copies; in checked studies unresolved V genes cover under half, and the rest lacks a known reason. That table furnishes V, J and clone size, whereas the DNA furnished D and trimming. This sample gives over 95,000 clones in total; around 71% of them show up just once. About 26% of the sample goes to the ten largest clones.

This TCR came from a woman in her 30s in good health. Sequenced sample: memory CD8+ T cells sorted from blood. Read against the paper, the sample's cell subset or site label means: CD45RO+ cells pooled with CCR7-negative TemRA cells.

The CDR3 region: CSGGEGTGPYGYTF. The DNA sequence is given as TGCAGCGGCGGGGAAGGGACAGGGCCCTATGGCTACACCTTC. The chain links TRBV29-1 with TRBJ1-2; TRBD1 fits 9 bases in the junction. Sequences SQVTM (CDR1) and ANQGSEA (CDR2) are obtained from the germline V gene. Taken from cysteine to phenylalanine, the CDR3 has 14 residues. This entry keeps only the CDR3 DNA: 42 bases, framed from base 1. V and J are trimmed by 7 bases and 4 bases, and the gene matches miss 10 bases of the junction.